Below are 22 T cell receptor beta chains sequenced from a single sample in a study of PD-1 blockade in classical Hodgkin lymphoma. Every single patient, without exception, relapsed after autologous stem cell transplantation, and brentuximab vedotin exposure varied. Measured with immunoSEQ multiplex PCR; TCRdb has only the in-frame clones, and not every one. The table shows about 61,000 clones, with around 87% occurring only once. The sample in question was peripheral blood mononuclear cells (PBMCs), obtained at baseline. These receptors were taken from a human donor with classical Hodgkin lymphoma.

The chain employs TRBV30 and TRBJ1-4; TRBD1 might be the D (6 bases). The CDR3 contains 16 residues. The V gene's germline CDR1 is GTSNPN and CDR2 SVGIG (reference sequence). The ends were cut back, 3 bases at V and 3 bases at J, with 17 bases in the middle. The CDR3 loop reads CAWSRPQGGSNEKLFF. The CDR3 DNA reads as TGTGCCTGGAGCCGACCACAGGGCGGCTCTAATGAAAAACTGTTTTTT.

This clone was seen once. CDR3 bases: TGTGCCAGCAGCCTTGGGATCACAGATACGCAGTATTTT. Its protein product is CASSLGITDTQYF. V is TRBV7-9 and J is TRBJ2-3, with no clear D. Germline V gene lookup returns CDR1 SEHNR and CDR2 FQNEAQ (reference sequence). V shed 5 bases and J shed 2 bases, with 8 bases lying between them. The CDR3 has 13 residues. The variable domain in full, with the rest retrieved from reference TRBV7-9 and TRBJ2-3, is DTGVSQNPRHKITKRGQNVTFRCDPISEHNRLYWYRQTLGQGPEFLTYFQNEAQLEKSRLLSDRFSAERPKGSFSTLEIQRTEQGDSAMYLCASSLGITDTQYFGPGTRLTVL.

V and J are TRBV6-6 and TRBJ2-2; no reliable D call. The CDR3 has 12 amino acids. Germline values: CDR1 MNHNY, CDR2 SVGAGI (reference sequence). Trimming took 2 bases from V and 6 from J, leaving 4 bases between them. For the CDR3, the DNA is TGTGCCAGCAGTTACCAGCCCGGGGAGCTGTTTTTT. Its translation is CASSYQPGELFF.

This clone was counted a few times. The chain recombines TRBV7-9 with TRBJ1-1; D is unclear. The V gene's germline CDR1 is SEHNR and CDR2 FQNEAQ (reference sequence). V lost 3 bases and J 3 bases, leaving 14 bases between the germline ends. There are 15 residues in the CDR3. The CDR3 DNA is TGTGCCAGCAGCTTGGTAAGAAGTTCGGACACTGAAGCTTTCTTT. It codes for CASSLVRSSDTEAFF.

This clone has just one count. V is TRBV15 and J is TRBJ1-2, with D possibly being TRBD1 (5 bases). From germline, CDR1 is LNHNV and CDR2 YYDKDF (reference sequence). V was pared by 0 bases and J by 6 bases, with 11 bases between. CDR3 length equals 14 residues. DNA of the CDR3: TGTGCCACCAGCAGAGAGGGGCAGTTGGATGGCTACACCTTC. Its protein product is CATSREGQLDGYTF.

The rearrangement links TRBV19 to TRBJ1-5, with D tentatively TRBD1 (5 bases). The CDR3 has 17 amino acids. Germline V gives CDR1 LNHDA, CDR2 SQIVND (reference sequence). V lost 8 bases to trimming and J lost 5 bases, with 25 bases between them. Here the CDR3 reads CASQRKTAGKGDQPQHF. Written as DNA, the CDR3 is TGTGCCAGTCAAAGAAAGACGGCGGGTAAAGGGGATCAGCCCCAGCATTTT.

The rearrangement links TRBV10-3 to TRBJ1-2, with 7 positions matching TRBD1. Germline-derived CDR1 and CDR2 are ENHRY and SYGVKD. Trimming removed 2 bases from V and 5 bases from J; junction bases left unmatched: 2. There are 13 residues in the CDR3. The CDR3 protein is CAISEGRGYGYTF. As DNA, the CDR3 is TGTGCCATCAGTGAGGGCAGGGGGTATGGCTACACCTTC.

The gene calls are TRBV6-1 and TRBJ2-2; 9 nucleotides agree with TRBD1. The length of the CDR3 is 16 residues. V trimming: 2 bases; J trimming: 6 bases; junction bases outside the gene matches: 7. Germline V gene data show CDR1 as MNHNS and CDR2 as SASEGT. For the CDR3, the DNA is TGTGCCAGCAGTGAACTGGGACAGGGAAGCGCCGGGGAGCTGTTTTTT. Residues: CASSELGQGSAGELFF.

This clone showed up just once. V is TRBV6-5 and J is TRBJ2-1, with 7 bases identical to TRBD2. The CDR3 is 14 residues long. After removal of 0 bases from V and 7 bases from J, the junction contained 3 bases not matched to a gene. From germline, CDR1 is MNHEY and CDR2 SVGAGI. The CDR3 protein is CASSYSNGGNEQFF. CDR3 sequence (DNA): TGTGCCAGCAGTTACTCGAACGGGGGGAATGAGCAGTTCTTC.

This chain joins TRBV4-1 and TRBJ2-7, with D perhaps given as TRBD1 or TRBD2 (5 bases each). Germline assignment: CDR1 MGHRA and CDR2 YSYEKL. This CDR3 spans 16 amino acids. The germline V and J ends were trimmed by 0 bases and 3 bases, with 15 bases remaining between them. The CDR3 here is CASSQEGTGTSYEQYF. In nucleotides, the CDR3 is TGCGCCAGCAGCCAAGAGGGGACCGGGACGAGCTACGAGCAGTACTTC.

In DNA form, the CDR3 reads TGTGCCAGCAGCTATCGGACTAGCGGAGAGACCCAGTACTTC. Translated, it gives CASSYRTSGETQYF. The chain has TRBV7-2 and TRBJ2-5, with TRBD2 identical over 10 bases. The CDR3 length is 14 residues. Germline loops: CDR1 SGHTA, CDR2 FQGNSA. The ends lost 4 bases at V and 4 bases at J; junction bases unmatched: 3.

This clone was counted a few times. This chain joins TRBV28 and TRBJ1-6, with D perhaps TRBD1 (6 bases). CDR3 size: 12 residues. Germline CDR1 MDHEN, CDR2 SYDVKM. For the CDR3, the DNA is TGTTCATCACAGGGAGGGAATTCACCCCTCCACTTT. As protein: CSSQGGNSPLHF.

The rearrangement links TRBV6-1 to TRBJ1-5; a weak D match, TRBD1 (5 bases). Germline V gene sequence: CDR1 MNHNS, CDR2 SASEGT. The CDR3 length is 17 residues. Trimming removed 2 bases at V and 4 bases at J, with 18 bases between. The CDR3 coding sequence is TGTGCCAGCAGTGAACGTTTCCGGGACCCTCGAAATCAGCCCCAGCATTTT. Translation gives CASSERFRDPRNQPQHF.

This clone has only one observation. The V gene is TRBV6-4, the J gene TRBJ1-1; D may be TRBD1 (6 bases). The germline V and J ends were trimmed by 9 bases and 2 bases, with 16 bases remaining between them. Germline assignment: CDR1 MRHNA and CDR2 SNTAGT. The CDR3 is 14 amino acids. CDR3 loop: CASSPTGRNTEAFF. For the CDR3, the DNA is TGTGCCAGTTCCCCGACAGGACGAAACACTGAAGCTTTCTTT.

This chain connects TRBV6-5 to TRBJ2-7, with 7 bases matching TRBD1. The CDR3 extends over 16 amino acids. Germline values: CDR1 MNHEY, CDR2 SVGAGI. With 0 bases clipped from V and 2 bases from J, the junction kept 7 bases outside the gene matches. Here the CDR3 reads CASSYSTQGSPYEQYF. In DNA, the CDR3 is TGTGCCAGCAGTTACTCGACACAGGGGAGTCCCTACGAGCAGTACTTC.

This chain uses TRBV4-1 with TRBJ2-2; TRBD2 is a possible D gene (7 bases). The ends were cut back, 4 bases at V and 5 bases at J, with 14 bases in the middle. The CDR3 sequence is 15 residues long. Germline V CDR1 and CDR2: MGHRA, YSYEKL. The CDR3 sequence: CASSREGGRTGELFF. DNA of the CDR3: TGCGCCAGCAGCCGGGAGGGGGGTAGAACCGGGGAGCTGTTTTTT.

V usage is TRBV5-8 and J usage is TRBJ1-2; 9 bases agree with TRBD1. Germline V gene sequence: CDR1 SGHTS, CDR2 YDEGEE. The CDR3 totals 15 residues. The V segment lost 4 bases and the J segment 4 bases; nucleotides outside the gene matches: 8. CDR3 loop: CASSPNRGLGYGYTF. As DNA, the CDR3 is TGTGCCAGCAGCCCCAACAGGGGGCTGGGCTATGGCTACACCTTC.

This chain uses TRBV2 with TRBJ2-1; D unclear. CDR1 SNHLY and CDR2 FYNNEI come from the germline V gene. The CDR3 has 14 amino acids. With 5 bases removed from V and 5 bases from J, the gap between germline ends came to 13 bases. CDR3 nucleotides: TGTGCCAGCAGTCTCCGGGCCGGTAACAATGAGCAGTTCTTC. This gives the protein CASSLRAGNNEQFF. Complete variable domain (other parts from reference TRBV2 and TRBJ2-1): EPEVTQTPSHQVTQMGQEVILRCVPISNHLYFYWYRQILGQKVEFLVSFYNNEISEKSEIFDDQFSVERPDGSNFTLKIRSTKLEDSAMYFCASSLRAGNNEQFFGPGTRLTVL.

This chain joins TRBV27 and TRBJ2-7, with D maybe TRBD2 (5 bases). V lost 5 bases and J 1 base, leaving 12 bases between the germline ends. Per germline, CDR1 MNHEY and CDR2 SMNVEV (reference sequence). This CDR3 contains 14 residues. CDR3 amino acids: CASSPWTGSYEQYF. Written as DNA, the CDR3 is TGTGCCAGCAGTCCCTGGACTGGTTCCTACGAGCAGTACTTC.

The chain combines TRBV30 with TRBJ1-2; D call uncertain. Looked up from germline, CDR1 is GTSNPN and CDR2 is SVGIG (reference sequence). The length of the CDR3 is 15 residues. Trimming pared 0 bases from V and 7 bases from J, leaving 18 bases between. CDR3: CAWSVRAEGGGGYTF. The DNA of the CDR3 is TGTGCCTGGAGTGTAAGGGCCGAGGGCGGTGGTGGCTACACCTTC.

This chain connects TRBV6-5 to TRBJ1-5; D gene unclear. Germline assignment: CDR1 MNHEY and CDR2 SVGAGI. Trimming took off 5 bases at V and 2 bases at J, with 10 bases between the two ends. The CDR3 is made up of 14 amino acids. The CDR3 DNA sequence: TGTGCCAGCAGTGCCTCTGGCGGCAATCAGCCCCAGCATTTT. As protein: CASSASGGNQPQHF.

The sample holds one count of this clone. The chain has TRBV7-2 and TRBJ2-7; D remains ambiguous. This CDR3 has 11 amino acids. CDR1 and CDR2 (germline): SGHTA, FQGNSA. With 1 base removed from V and 9 bases from J, the gap between germline ends came to 7 bases. The CDR3 loop reads CASSLDSGQYF. The CDR3 DNA is TGTGCCAGCAGCTTAGATTCGGGGCAGTACTTC.